This T cell receptor beta chain was documented in a study of post-analysis software for immune sequencing data. Note on this clonotype: The target antigen is unknown.

Each TCR beta cDNA library carried unique molecular identifiers. TCRdb analysed the PCR reads with MiXCR anew, one entry per CDR3 protein. The table records about 210,000 distinct CDR3 sequences, 29% of them present only once. Study conclusions and caveats: Patients used four to six TRBV segments, including TRBV5-6, TRBV5-1 and TRBV20-1, more often than controls. Normalized Chao1 diversity was significantly lower in multiple sclerosis patients than in controls.

The CDR3 extends over 16 amino acids. Trimming removed 3 bases at V and 2 bases at J, with 16 bases between. The clonotype comes from a girl under 18 with multiple sclerosis. J is TRBJ1-1 and V is TRBV12-3 or TRBV12-4; weak D call: TRBD1 (6 bases). The sample taken for sequencing was blood. The CDR3 sequence: CASSLGRARGNTEAFF. The CDR3 DNA reads TGTGCCAGCAGTTTGGGGCGGGCCAGGGGAAACACTGAAGCTTTCTTT.